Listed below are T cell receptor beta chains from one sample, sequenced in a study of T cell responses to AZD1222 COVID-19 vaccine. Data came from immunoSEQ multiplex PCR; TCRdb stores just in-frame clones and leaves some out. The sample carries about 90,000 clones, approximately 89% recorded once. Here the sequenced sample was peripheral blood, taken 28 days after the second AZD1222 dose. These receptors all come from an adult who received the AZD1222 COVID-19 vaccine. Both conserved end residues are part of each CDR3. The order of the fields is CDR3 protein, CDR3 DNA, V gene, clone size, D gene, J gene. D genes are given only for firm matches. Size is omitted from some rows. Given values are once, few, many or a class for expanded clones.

CASSAFDRGGEAFF,TGTGCCAGCAGTGCCTTCGACAGGGGGGGTGAAGCTTTCTTT,TRBV2,.,TRBD1,TRBJ1-1
CASSLWSPGQGDSYNEQFF,TGTGCCAGCAGCTTATGGTCCCCGGGACAGGGAGACTCCTACAATGAGCAGTTCTTC,TRBV7-9,.,TRBD1,TRBJ2-1
CSVEETYNEQFF,TGCAGCGTTGAGGAGACCTACAATGAGCAGTTCTTC,TRBV29-1,.,.,TRBJ2-1
CASQGQGAGDTQYF,TGTGCCAGCCAGGGACAGGGGGCGGGGGATACGCAGTATTTT,TRBV27,.,TRBD1,TRBJ2-3
CASSLIGTLNTEAFF,TGCGCCAGCAGCTTGATAGGGACACTTAACACTGAAGCTTTCTTT,TRBV5-1,.,.,TRBJ1-1
CASRGTALNGYTF,TGTGCCAGCAGGGGGACGGCTCTTAATGGCTACACCTTC,TRBV5-8,once,.,TRBJ1-2
CASRGQAPYEQYF,TGTGCCAGCAGAGGACAGGCCCCCTACGAGCAGTACTTC,TRBV25-1,.,TRBD1,TRBJ2-7
CASTLTRIHQETQYF,TGTGCCAGCACACTTACGAGAATACACCAAGAGACCCAGTACTTC,TRBV2,.,.,TRBJ2-5
CASSPQGQGDEKLFF,TGTGCCAGCAGCCCCCAGGGACAGGGAGATGAAAAACTGTTTTTT,TRBV11-3,.,TRBD1,TRBJ1-4
CASSRGRQGTNEKLFF,TGTGCCAGCAGCCGGGGGAGACAGGGGACTAATGAAAAACTGTTTTTT,TRBV11-2,.,TRBD1,TRBJ1-4
CASSVGQGSHQPQHF,TGTGCCAGCAGCGTTGGGCAGGGGAGTCATCAGCCCCAGCATTTT,TRBV9,once,.,TRBJ1-5
CASSDGQGYGYTF,TGTGCCAGCAGTGACGGACAGGGCTATGGCTACACCTTC,TRBV2,.,TRBD1,TRBJ1-2
CASGLTVLMRGYTF,TGTGCCAGCGGCTTAACGGTCTTGATGCGGGGCTACACCTTC,TRBV28,.,.,TRBJ1-2
CASSARDRSGELFF,TGTGCCAGCAGCGCCAGAGACAGATCCGGGGAGCTGTTTTTT,TRBV9,.,.,TRBJ2-2
CASSVARGGYGYTF,TGTGCCAGCAGCGTAGCCAGGGGCGGCTATGGCTACACCTTC,TRBV9,.,.,TRBJ1-2
CASSPPTGGPYGYTF,TGTGCCAGCAGCCCCCCGACGGGGGGACCCTATGGCTACACCTTC,TRBV7-9,.,.,TRBJ1-2